This T cell receptor beta chain was obtained from a study of post-analysis software for immune sequencing data. Prepared libraries of TCR beta cDNA carried unique molecular identifiers. TCRdb re-derived calls from the PCR reads in MiXCR, one entry per CDR3 protein. The table includes about 540,000 distinct CDR3 sequences, under 40% detected once. Broader study findings: F measure showed strong co-clustering of same-batch samples. The normalized Chao1 diversity of multiple sclerosis patients was significantly lower than that of controls. About 5 TRBV segments occurring more often in patients than controls included TRBV5-6, TRBV5-1 and TRBV20-1.

The V and J ends lost 8 bases and 4 bases respectively, with 17 bases between them. This CDR3 region has 14 residues. Germline values: CDR1 MNHNS, CDR2 SASEGT. In regard to this clonotype: What it binds is not known.

The clonotype comes from a girl younger than 18 with multiple sclerosis. Sequencing used blood. The chain is built from TRBV6-1 and TRBJ1-2; tentative D call: TRBD1 (5 bases). CDR3 nucleotides: TGTGCCAGCCGTCCGACCAGGGAGAGCTATGGCTACACCTTC. Amino acids: CASRPTRESYGYTF.